This TCR beta chain originates from a study of OX40 agonist ivuxolimab in advanced cancers. About the study: Cancers in dose escalation were hepatocellular, melanoma, renal cell and head and neck.

Produced via immunoSEQ multiplex PCR; TCRdb's table is partial and in-frame only. Counted here are roughly 110,000 clones, approximately 90% occurring once; the ten biggest clones make up roughly 1.3%. J was trimmed by 4 bases and V by 2 bases; bases with no gene match: 6. Germline CDR1 and CDR2: MDHEN and SYDVKM. The CDR3 totals 16 residues. The chain combines TRBV28 with TRBJ1-2; the match to TRBD1 covers 11 bases. The sequencing used CD4+ or CD8+ T cells sorted from blood, collected in a trial of the OX40 agonist ivuxolimab. This TCR came from an adult with an advanced solid tumor such as melanoma, head and neck, liver or kidney cancer. The CDR3 sequence is CASSLVPDRGRYGYTF. In DNA, the CDR3 is TGTGCCAGCAGTTTAGTCCCGGACAGGGGGCGCTATGGCTACACCTTC.